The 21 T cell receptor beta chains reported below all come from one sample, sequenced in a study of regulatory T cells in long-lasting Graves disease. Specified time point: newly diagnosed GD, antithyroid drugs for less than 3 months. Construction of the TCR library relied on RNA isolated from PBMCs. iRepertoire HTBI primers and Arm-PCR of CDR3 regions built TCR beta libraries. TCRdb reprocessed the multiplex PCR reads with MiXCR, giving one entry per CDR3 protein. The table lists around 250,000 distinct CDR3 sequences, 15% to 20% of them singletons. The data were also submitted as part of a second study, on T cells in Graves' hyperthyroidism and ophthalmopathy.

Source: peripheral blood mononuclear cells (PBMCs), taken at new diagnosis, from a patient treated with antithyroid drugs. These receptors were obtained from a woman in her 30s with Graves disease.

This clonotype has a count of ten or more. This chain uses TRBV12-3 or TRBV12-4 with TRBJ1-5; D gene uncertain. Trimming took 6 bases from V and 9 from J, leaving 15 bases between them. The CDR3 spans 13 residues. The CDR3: CASSPSSSRPQHF. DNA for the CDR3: TGTGCCAGCAGCCCATCCTCCAGCAGGCCCCAGCATTTT.

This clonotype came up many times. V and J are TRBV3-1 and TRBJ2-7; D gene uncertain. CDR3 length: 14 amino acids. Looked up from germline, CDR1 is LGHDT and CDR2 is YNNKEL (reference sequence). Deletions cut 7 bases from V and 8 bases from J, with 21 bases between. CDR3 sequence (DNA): TGTGCCAGCAAGGAAAGTACCGCCCATCCCAAGCAGTACTTC. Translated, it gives CASKESTAHPKQYF.

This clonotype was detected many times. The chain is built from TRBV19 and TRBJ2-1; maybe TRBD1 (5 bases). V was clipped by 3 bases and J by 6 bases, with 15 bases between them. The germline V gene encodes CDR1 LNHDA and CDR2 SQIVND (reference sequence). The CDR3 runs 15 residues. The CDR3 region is CASSMGQGGVNEQFF. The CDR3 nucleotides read TGTGCCAGTAGTATGGGGCAGGGTGGGGTCAATGAGCAGTTCTTC. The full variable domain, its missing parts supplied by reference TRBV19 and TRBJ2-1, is DGGITQSPKYLFRKEGQNVTLSCEQNLNHDAMYWYRQDPGQGLRLIYYSQIVNDFQKGDIAEGYSVSREKKESFPLTVTSAQKNPTAFYLCASSMGQGGVNEQFFGPGTRLTVL.

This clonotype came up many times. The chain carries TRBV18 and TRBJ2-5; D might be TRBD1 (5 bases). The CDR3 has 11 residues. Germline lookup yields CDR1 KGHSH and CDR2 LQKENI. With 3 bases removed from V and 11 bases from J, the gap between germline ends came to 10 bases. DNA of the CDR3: TGTGCCAGCTCACCGGAAGGGGTTCAGTACTTC. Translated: CASSPEGVQYF.

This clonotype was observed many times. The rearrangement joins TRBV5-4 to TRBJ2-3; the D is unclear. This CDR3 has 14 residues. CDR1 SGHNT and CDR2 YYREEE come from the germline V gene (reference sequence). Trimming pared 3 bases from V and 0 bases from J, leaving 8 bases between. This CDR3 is CASSSDTSTDTQYF. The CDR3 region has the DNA TGTGCCAGCAGCTCCGACACTAGCACAGATACGCAGTATTTT.

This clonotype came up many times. The CDR3 region is CSAGGQAHSPLHF. DNA for the CDR3: TGCAGTGCTGGAGGACAGGCCCATTCACCCCTCCACTTT. This chain joins TRBV20-1 and TRBJ1-6, with 7 bases matching TRBD1. Germline CDR1 is DFQATT and CDR2 is SNEGSKA (reference sequence). There are 13 residues in the CDR3. After removal of 5 bases from V and 8 bases from J, the junction contained 6 bases not matched to a gene.

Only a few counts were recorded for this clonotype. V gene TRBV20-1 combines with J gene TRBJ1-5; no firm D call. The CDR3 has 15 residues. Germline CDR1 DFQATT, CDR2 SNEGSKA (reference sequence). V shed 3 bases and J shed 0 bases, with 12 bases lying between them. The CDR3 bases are TGCAGTGCTAGTCCCGGGCATCATAGCAATCAGCCCCAGCATTTT. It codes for CSASPGHHSNQPQHF.

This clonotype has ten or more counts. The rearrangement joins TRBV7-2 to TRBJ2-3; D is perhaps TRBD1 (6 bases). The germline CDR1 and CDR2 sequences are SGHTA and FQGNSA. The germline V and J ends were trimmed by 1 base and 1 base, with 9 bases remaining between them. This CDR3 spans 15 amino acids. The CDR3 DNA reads TGTGCCAGCAGCTTAGTACAGGGACGCACAGATACGCAGTATTTT. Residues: CASSLVQGRTDTQYF.

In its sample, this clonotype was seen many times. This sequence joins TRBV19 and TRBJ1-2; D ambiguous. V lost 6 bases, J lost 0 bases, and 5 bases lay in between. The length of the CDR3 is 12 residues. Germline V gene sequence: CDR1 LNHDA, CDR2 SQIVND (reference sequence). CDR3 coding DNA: TGTGCCAGTAGGGTGACTAACTATGGCTACACCTTC. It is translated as CASRVTNYGYTF.

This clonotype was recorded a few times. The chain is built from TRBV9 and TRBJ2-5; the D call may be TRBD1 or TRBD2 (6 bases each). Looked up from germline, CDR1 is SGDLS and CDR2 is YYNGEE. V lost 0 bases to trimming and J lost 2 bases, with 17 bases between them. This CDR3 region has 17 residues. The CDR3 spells CASSVEGGTRVQETQYF. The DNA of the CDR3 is TGTGCCAGCAGCGTAGAGGGGGGTACACGAGTACAAGAGACCCAGTACTTC.

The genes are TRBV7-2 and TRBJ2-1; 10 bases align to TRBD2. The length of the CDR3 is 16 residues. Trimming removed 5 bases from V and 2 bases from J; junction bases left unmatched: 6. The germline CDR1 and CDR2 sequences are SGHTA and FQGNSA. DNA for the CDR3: TGTGCCAGCAGCCGGCCTAGCGGGGGAACCTACAATGAGCAGTTCTTC. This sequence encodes CASSRPSGGTYNEQFF.

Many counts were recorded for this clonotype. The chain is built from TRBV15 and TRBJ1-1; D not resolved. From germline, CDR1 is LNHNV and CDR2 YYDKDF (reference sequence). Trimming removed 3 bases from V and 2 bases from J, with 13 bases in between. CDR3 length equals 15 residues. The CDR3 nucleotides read TGTGCCACCAGCAGTGACTACCGGGGAAACACTGAAGCTTTCTTT. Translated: CATSSDYRGNTEAFF. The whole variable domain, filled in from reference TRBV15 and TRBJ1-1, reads DAMVIQNPRYQVTQFGKPVTLSCSQTLNHNVMYWYQQKSSQAPKLLFHYYDKDFNNEADTPDNFQSRRPNTSFCFLDIRSPGLGDTAMYLCATSSDYRGNTEAFFGQGTRLTVV.

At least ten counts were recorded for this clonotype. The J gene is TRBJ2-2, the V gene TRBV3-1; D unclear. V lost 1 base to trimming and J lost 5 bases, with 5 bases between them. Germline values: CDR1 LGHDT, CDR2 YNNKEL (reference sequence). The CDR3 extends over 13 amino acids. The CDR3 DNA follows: TGTGCCAGCAGCCAAGTACGAACCGGGGAGCTGTTTTTT. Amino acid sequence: CASSQVRTGELFF.

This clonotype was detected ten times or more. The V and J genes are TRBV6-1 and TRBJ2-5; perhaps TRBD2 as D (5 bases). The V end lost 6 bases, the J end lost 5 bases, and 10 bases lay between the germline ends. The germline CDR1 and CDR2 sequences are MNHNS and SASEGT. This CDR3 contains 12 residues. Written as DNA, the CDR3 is TGTGCCAGCAGGGGGTGGGAGGAGACCCAGTACTTC. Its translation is CASRGWEETQYF.

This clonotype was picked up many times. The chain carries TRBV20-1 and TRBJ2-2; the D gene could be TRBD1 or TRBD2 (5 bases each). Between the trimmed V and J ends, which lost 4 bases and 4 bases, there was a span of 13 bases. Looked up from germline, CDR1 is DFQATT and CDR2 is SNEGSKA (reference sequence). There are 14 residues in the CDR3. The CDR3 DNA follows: TGCAGTGCTACGAGGGGTATACTCACCGGGGAGCTGTTTTTT. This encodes CSATRGILTGELFF.

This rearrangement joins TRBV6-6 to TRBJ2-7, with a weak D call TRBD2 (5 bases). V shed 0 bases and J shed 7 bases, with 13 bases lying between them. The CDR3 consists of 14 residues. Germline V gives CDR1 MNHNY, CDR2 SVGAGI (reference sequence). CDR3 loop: CASSYSDSGDEQYF. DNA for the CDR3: TGTGCCAGCAGTTACTCGGATTCCGGGGATGAGCAGTACTTC.

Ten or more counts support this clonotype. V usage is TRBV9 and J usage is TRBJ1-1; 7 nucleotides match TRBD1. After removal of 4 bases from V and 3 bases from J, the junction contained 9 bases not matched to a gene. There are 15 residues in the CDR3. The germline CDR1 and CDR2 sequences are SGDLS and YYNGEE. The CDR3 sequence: CASSTSYRGHTEAFF. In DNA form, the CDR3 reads TGTGCCAGCAGCACCAGTTACAGGGGTCACACTGAAGCTTTCTTT. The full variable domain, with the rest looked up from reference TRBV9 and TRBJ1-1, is DSGVTQTPKHLITATGQRVTLRCSPRSGDLSVYWYQQSLDQGLQFLIQYYNGEERAKGNILERFSAQQFPDLHSELNLSSLELGDSALYFCASSTSYRGHTEAFFGQGTRLTVV.

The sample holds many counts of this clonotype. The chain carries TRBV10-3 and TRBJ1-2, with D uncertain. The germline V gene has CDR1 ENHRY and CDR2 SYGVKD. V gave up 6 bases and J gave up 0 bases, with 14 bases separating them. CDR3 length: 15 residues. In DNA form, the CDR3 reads TGTGCCATCAGCGACCCTGGACGACCTAACTATGGCTACACCTTC. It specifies CAISDPGRPNYGYTF.

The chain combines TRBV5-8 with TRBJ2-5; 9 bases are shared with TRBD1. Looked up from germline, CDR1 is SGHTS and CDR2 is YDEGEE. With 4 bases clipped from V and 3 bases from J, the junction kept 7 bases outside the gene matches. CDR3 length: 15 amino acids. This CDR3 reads CASSPGDRGKETQYF. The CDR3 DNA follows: TGTGCCAGCAGCCCCGGTGACAGGGGGAAAGAGACCCAGTACTTC.

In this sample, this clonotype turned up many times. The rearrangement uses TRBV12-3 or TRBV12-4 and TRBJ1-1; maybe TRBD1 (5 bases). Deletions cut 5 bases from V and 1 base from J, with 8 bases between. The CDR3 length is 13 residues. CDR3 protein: CASSDSANTEAFF. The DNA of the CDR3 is TGTGCCAGCAGTGACAGTGCGAACACTGAAGCTTTCTTT.

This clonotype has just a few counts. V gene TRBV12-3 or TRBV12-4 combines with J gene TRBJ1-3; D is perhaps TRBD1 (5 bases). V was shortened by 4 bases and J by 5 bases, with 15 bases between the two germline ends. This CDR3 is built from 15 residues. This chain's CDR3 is CASSSSSSGRNTIYF. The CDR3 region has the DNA TGTGCCAGCAGTTCCTCATCCTCGGGACGAAACACCATATATTTT.